Reported below is one T cell receptor beta chain. Trimming took off 2 bases at V and 4 bases at J, with 12 bases between the two ends. The CDR3 extends over 15 amino acids. Germline assignment: CDR1 SGHRS and CDR2 YFSETQ. The data stem from a study of blood T cell repertoires in COVID-19. Study summary: The analysed material was cDNA or gDNA that came from T cells, B-cell-depleted T cells, or PBMCs.

Authors' methods: It was from reference gene primer amplification that nucleated cell counts were estimated. The assay was immunoSEQ multiplex PCR, and TCRdb's table has in-frame clones only and misses some. V, J and clone size were drawn from that table, and D and trimming were deduced from the DNA. In the table there are about 100,000 clones, 80% of which are singletons. The source material was peripheral blood. This TCR was recovered from a man in his 70s with active or convalescent COVID-19. The gene calls are TRBV5-1 and TRBJ2-2; maybe TRBD1 (6 bases). CDR3 protein: CASSFNRVGTGELFF. The DNA of the CDR3 is TGCGCCAGCAGCTTCAACAGGGTCGGCACCGGGGAGCTGTTTTTT.